The T cell receptor (beta chain) under discussion was sequenced for a study of breast tumors, draining lymph nodes, adjacent tissues. In TCRdb, the multiplex PCR reads were re-called with MiXCR into one record per CDR3 protein. The table lists about 20,000 distinct CDR3 sequences, over 40% of them singletons. This clonotype came up many times. Its antigen remains unknown. The J segment lost 3 bases and the V segment lost 6 bases, leaving 10 bases of the junction unmatched. Germline loops: CDR1 DFQATT, CDR2 SNEGSKA (reference sequence). The CDR3 length is 16 residues. Points from the study as a whole: The data were judged consistent with most tumor T cells coming from lymph node and expanding in tumor. That most tumor T cells come from lymph nodes remained unproven. Compared with lymph nodes, tumors were less diverse; compared with nontumor tissue, more. Compared with basal-like, luminal-like tumors shared significantly more repertoire with nontumor tissue.

The V and J genes are TRBV20-1 and TRBJ2-1; 11 bases match TRBD2. Sequenced: breast tumor tissue. The sequence was collected from a female donor with breast cancer. Some clones in this sample may be carry-over from other donors' samples. In DNA, the CDR3 is TGCAGTGCCGATGGTCCGGGACTAGCGGACTACAATGAGCAGTTCTTC. It yields the protein CSADGPGLADYNEQFF.